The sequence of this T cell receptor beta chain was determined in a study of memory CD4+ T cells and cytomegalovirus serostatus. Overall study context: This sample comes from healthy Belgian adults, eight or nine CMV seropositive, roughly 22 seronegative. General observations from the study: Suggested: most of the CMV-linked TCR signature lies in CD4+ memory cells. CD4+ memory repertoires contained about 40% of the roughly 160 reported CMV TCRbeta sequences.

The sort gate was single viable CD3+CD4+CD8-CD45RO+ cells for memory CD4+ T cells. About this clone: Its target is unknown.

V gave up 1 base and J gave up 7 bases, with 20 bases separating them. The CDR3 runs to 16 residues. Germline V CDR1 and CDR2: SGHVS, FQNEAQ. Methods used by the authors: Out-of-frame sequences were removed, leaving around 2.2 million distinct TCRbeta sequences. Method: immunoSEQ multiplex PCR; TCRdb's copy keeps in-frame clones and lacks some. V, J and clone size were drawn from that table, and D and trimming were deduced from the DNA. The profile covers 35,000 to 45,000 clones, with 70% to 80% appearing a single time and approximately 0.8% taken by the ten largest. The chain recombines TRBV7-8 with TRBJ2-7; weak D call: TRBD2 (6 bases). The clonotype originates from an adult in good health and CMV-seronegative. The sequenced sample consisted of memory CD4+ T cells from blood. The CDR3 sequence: CASSLEIAAVKLEQYF. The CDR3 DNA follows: TGTGCCAGCAGCTTAGAAATAGCGGCGGTAAAGTTAGAGCAGTACTTC.